This is a list of T cell receptor beta chains from one sample in a study of human T cells and chemical hapten exposure. MiXCR, applied by TCRdb to the RACE reads, yields one record per CDR3 protein. The table shows more than 75,000 distinct CDR3 sequences, with around 8.7% occurring only once. The sequenced material came from whole blood. These receptors all stem from a male donor in good health. Some clones in this sample may be carry-over from other donors' samples. CDR3s leave out the opening cysteine and the closing phenylalanine or tryptophan. The order of the fields is J gene, clone size, V gene, CDR3 protein. Rows may omit the clone size; those that give it use once, few, many or a size class.

j_gene: TRBJ1-1
abundance: NA
v_gene: TRBV6-6
CDR3aa: ASRHTSDREAF

j_gene: TRBJ2-5
abundance: NA
v_gene: TRBV20-1
CDR3aa: SARDLGYQETQY

j_gene: TRBJ1-1
abundance: few
v_gene: TRBV12-3/TRBV12-4
CDR3aa: ASSGGETEAF

j_gene: TRBJ2-3
abundance: few
v_gene: TRBV12-3/TRBV12-4
CDR3aa: ASSFETGTTDTQY

j_gene: TRBJ2-3
abundance: many
v_gene: TRBV7-2
CDR3aa: ASSSAETGTQY

j_gene: TRBJ2-2
abundance: NA
v_gene: TRBV19
CDR3aa: ASGTANTGELF

j_gene: TRBJ2-1
abundance: few
v_gene: TRBV12-5
CDR3aa: ASGLAPGLAGVNEQF

j_gene: TRBJ1-5
abundance: many
v_gene: TRBV29-1
CDR3aa: SAGGLDQPQH

j_gene: TRBJ1-2
abundance: many
v_gene: TRBV7-9
CDR3aa: ASSATLQGARGYT

j_gene: TRBJ2-7
abundance: few
v_gene: TRBV10-3
CDR3aa: AISESVTRDRVHYEQY

j_gene: TRBJ1-6
abundance: many
v_gene: TRBV6-1
CDR3aa: ASSGIRGPYNSPLH

j_gene: TRBJ1-2
abundance: few
v_gene: TRBV20-1
CDR3aa: SARDQGRSYT

j_gene: TRBJ2-5
abundance: NA
v_gene: TRBV6-5
CDR3aa: ASSPGGAGQETQY

j_gene: TRBJ2-7
abundance: NA
v_gene: TRBV20-1
CDR3aa: SARGLTYEQY

j_gene: TRBJ1-1
abundance: many
v_gene: TRBV6-5
CDR3aa: ASSTRPGTGTEAF

j_gene: TRBJ2-1
abundance: NA
v_gene: TRBV5-1
CDR3aa: ASSLSGGAYNEQF

j_gene: TRBJ2-7
abundance: many
v_gene: TRBV18
CDR3aa: ASSSSDSYEQY

j_gene: TRBJ2-7
abundance: few
v_gene: TRBV20-1
CDR3aa: SAQPGVNHEQY

j_gene: TRBJ2-4
abundance: few
v_gene: TRBV18
CDR3aa: ASSPQGSPPVY

j_gene: TRBJ2-1
abundance: NA
v_gene: TRBV7-2
CDR3aa: ASSPPSGDEQF

j_gene: TRBJ2-3
abundance: NA
v_gene: TRBV5-1
CDR3aa: ASSHPTLATDTQY

j_gene: TRBJ2-7
abundance: NA
v_gene: TRBV11-1
CDR3aa: ASSRPLPGQGAYEQY

j_gene: TRBJ2-1
abundance: NA
v_gene: TRBV3-1
CDR3aa: ASSSRGGRLYNEQF

j_gene: TRBJ2-2
abundance: NA
v_gene: TRBV6-4
CDR3aa: ASSVNPGELF

j_gene: TRBJ2-7
abundance: NA
v_gene: TRBV12-5
CDR3aa: ASGYPGISPYEQY

j_gene: TRBJ2-6
abundance: few
v_gene: TRBV12-3/TRBV12-4
CDR3aa: ASSLRVGGAGANVLT

j_gene: TRBJ1-4
abundance: NA
v_gene: TRBV5-1
CDR3aa: ASSSGQLATNEKLF

j_gene: TRBJ1-4
abundance: NA
v_gene: TRBV10-3
CDR3aa: ATTGTDEKLF

j_gene: TRBJ2-2
abundance: NA
v_gene: TRBV4-1
CDR3aa: ASSQVGPAGGELF

j_gene: TRBJ2-7
abundance: few
v_gene: TRBV10-3
CDR3aa: AISAPGNYEQY

j_gene: TRBJ1-1
abundance: many
v_gene: TRBV5-1
CDR3aa: ASSLTLTGGDPEAF

j_gene: TRBJ2-7
abundance: NA
v_gene: TRBV28
CDR3aa: ICLGGSPYEQY

j_gene: TRBJ2-1
abundance: NA
v_gene: TRBV2
CDR3aa: ASSEKGTSGRVHSSYNEQF

j_gene: TRBJ2-3
abundance: NA
v_gene: TRBV7-2
CDR3aa: ASSLATNNPGVTQY

j_gene: TRBJ2-1
abundance: NA
v_gene: TRBV29-1
CDR3aa: SVRTWEPDEQF

j_gene: TRBJ1-1
abundance: NA
v_gene: TRBV10-3
CDR3aa: AISEERNTEAF